The 19 T cell receptor beta chains reported below all come from one sample, sequenced in a study of T cells in Graves' hyperthyroidism and ophthalmopathy. It was RNA transcripts that yielded the amplified TCR beta CDR3 regions. The TCR CDR3 was amplified in a first-round RT-PCR using the HTBI primer set. One entry per CDR3 protein, called by TCRdb with MiXCR from the multiplex PCR reads. The profile shows 490,000 or so distinct CDR3 sequences, about 20% of them singletons. What was sequenced was blood. All receptors derive from a man aged 40-55 years with Graves' ophthalmopathy.

This clonotype has more than one count but fewer than ten. CDR3 region: CASSVGGRGQGYTF. Here the CDR3 DNA reads TGTGCCAGCAGCGTCGGGGGGAGGGGTCAGGGCTACACCTTC. The rearrangement uses TRBV5-4 and TRBJ1-2; possible D gene TRBD1, 5 bases. V was shortened by 4 bases and J by 8 bases, with 18 bases between the two germline ends. CDR1 is SGHNT, CDR2 YYREEE, per germline (reference sequence). CDR3 length: 14 residues.

The gene calls are TRBV6-1 and TRBJ2-7; 8 bases are a match to TRBD2. V was pared by 5 bases and J by 6 bases, with 12 bases of the junction left unmatched. CDR1 and CDR2 from the germline V gene are MNHNS and SASEGT. The CDR3 runs to 15 residues. Here the CDR3 reads CASSTRDGRAGEQYF. CDR3 nucleotide sequence: TGTGCCAGCAGTACCCGGGACGGGAGGGCCGGCGAGCAGTACTTC.

This clonotype has just a few counts. V gene TRBV7-2 combines with J gene TRBJ1-5; D is unclear. Germline V lookup: CDR1 SGHTA, CDR2 FQGNSA. The CDR3 extends over 14 amino acids. Between the trimmed V and J ends, which lost 5 bases and 5 bases, there was a span of 13 bases. DNA for the CDR3: TGTGCCAGCAGCCTAAACTTGCCTGATCAGCCCCAGCATTTT. Amino acids: CASSLNLPDQPQHF.

This clonotype has at least ten counts. The V and J genes are TRBV6-1 and TRBJ1-1; no clear D. V lost 10 bases, J lost 10 bases, and 19 bases lay in between. The germline CDR1 and CDR2 sequences are MNHNS and SASEGT. The CDR3 has 12 amino acids. In DNA form, the CDR3 reads TGTGCCACCACGGGCATCATGCGTGCAGCTTTCTTT. Translated, it gives CATTGIMRAAFF.

This clonotype occurred a few times. The rearrangement uses TRBV10-2 and TRBJ1-4; a weak D match, TRBD1 (5 bases). V was cut by 0 bases and J by 7 bases, with 12 bases left in between. The CDR3 is made up of 15 amino acids. Per the germline V gene, CDR1 is WSHSY and CDR2 is SAAADI. This chain's CDR3 is CASSESVGRGEKLFF. The CDR3 DNA follows: TGCGCCAGCAGTGAGTCAGTAGGGAGGGGTGAAAAACTGTTTTTT.

The chain combines TRBV11-2 with TRBJ2-3; a weak D match, TRBD1 (5 bases). This CDR3 spans 14 amino acids. The V and J ends lost 4 bases and 4 bases respectively, with 12 bases between them. Germline loops: CDR1 SGHAT, CDR2 FQNNGV. The CDR3 coding sequence is TGTGCCAGCAGCTATAACAGGCAATCAGATACGCAGTATTTT. Its protein product is CASSYNRQSDTQYF.

This rearrangement joins TRBV13 to TRBJ2-1; D possibly uses TRBD1 or TRBD2 (7 bases each). From germline, CDR1 is PRHDT and CDR2 FYEKMQ (reference sequence). Deletions cut 3 bases from V and 8 bases from J, with 17 bases between. The CDR3 totals 15 residues. The CDR3 region is CASSFRPSGTDEQFF. In DNA form, the CDR3 reads TGTGCCAGCAGCTTCCGTCCCAGCGGGACAGATGAGCAGTTCTTC.

On this clonotype: A junction boundary mismatches the germline segment, possibly from a read error. The gene calls are TRBV6-1 and TRBJ2-1; perhaps TRBD2 as D (7 bases). This CDR3 spans 15 amino acids. Germline V gene lookup returns CDR1 MNHNS and CDR2 SASEGT. DNA of the CDR3: TGTGCCAGCAGTGAAGGGGGGGGCCCCTACAATGAGCAGCTCTTC. Translated: CASSEGGGPYNEQLF.

The rearrangement links TRBV6-1 to TRBJ1-2; weak D call: TRBD1 (5 bases). The CDR3 has 13 amino acids. Germline V gives CDR1 MNHNS, CDR2 SASEGT. Trimming took 7 bases from V and 5 from J, leaving 14 bases between them. The CDR3 DNA reads TGTGCCAGCAACCCCCCAGGGCTATATGGCTACACCTTC. Its translation: CASNPPGLYGYTF.

This clonotype was counted many times. CDR3 nucleotide sequence: TGTGCCAGCAGTTACGTGGACAGTGGAAGAGGGCAGTTCTTC. Its protein product is CASSYVDSGRGQFF. V gene TRBV6-2 or TRBV6-3 combines with J gene TRBJ2-1, with D maybe TRBD1 (6 bases). The CDR3 sequence is 14 residues long. CDR1 is MNHEY, CDR2 SVGEGT, per germline. V dropped 2 bases and J dropped 12 bases, with 17 bases sitting between them.

This clonotype was counted only a few times. The V call is TRBV28, the J call TRBJ1-6; no reliable D call. Germline CDR1 is MDHEN and CDR2 is SYDVKM. The CDR3 loop spans 16 amino acids. V lost 4 bases, J lost 0 bases, and 10 bases lay in between. This chain's CDR3 is CASSYSKHSYNSPLHF. CDR3 bases: TGTGCCAGCAGTTATTCGAAACACTCCTATAATTCACCCCTCCACTTT.

This clonotype came up a few times. V usage is TRBV7-2 and J usage is TRBJ2-3, with TRBD1 matching 8 bases. After removal of 4 bases from V and 2 bases from J, the junction contained 8 bases not matched to a gene. Looked up from germline, CDR1 is SGHTA and CDR2 is FQGNSA. The CDR3 consists of 16 residues. CDR3 residues: CASSSRTGSLTDTQYF. As DNA, the CDR3 is TGTGCCAGCAGCTCTAGGACAGGGTCTCTCACAGATACGCAGTATTTT.

V is TRBV20-1 and J is TRBJ2-1, with TRBD2 identical over 13 bases. J gave up 6 bases and V 4 bases, and 6 bases lay outside the gene matches. This CDR3 region has 15 residues. The germline V gene encodes CDR1 DFQATT and CDR2 SNEGSKA (reference sequence). In DNA form, the CDR3 reads TGCAGTGCTACGGGACTAGCGGGGAGCCTCAATGAGCAGTTCTTC. It is translated as CSATGLAGSLNEQFF.

This clonotype was seen a few times. The V gene is TRBV7-2, the J gene TRBJ2-6; D call uncertain. Germline CDR1 reads SGHTA; CDR2 reads FQGNSA. CDR3 length equals 18 residues. V was clipped by 1 base and J by 2 bases, with 15 bases between them. In DNA form, the CDR3 reads TGTGCCAGCAGCTTAGGGTATTTTGTCACACCTGGGGCCAACGTCCTGACTTTC. Its protein is CASSLGYFVTPGANVLTF.

CDR3: CASSPDSGGRYNEQFF. In nucleotides, the CDR3 is TGCGCCAGCAGTCCGGATAGCGGGGGCCGGTACAATGAGCAGTTCTTC. The rearrangement uses TRBV4-1 and TRBJ2-1, with 9 bases lining up with TRBD2. The ends lost 6 bases at V and 4 bases at J; junction bases unmatched: 10. Germline CDR1 and CDR2: MGHRA and YSYEKL. The CDR3 consists of 16 residues.

Only a few counts were recorded for this clonotype. The rearrangement links TRBV18 to TRBJ1-1, with TRBD1 matching over 12 bases. The germline V gene encodes CDR1 KGHSH and CDR2 LQKENI. The CDR3 contains 17 residues. V shed 6 bases and J 3 bases; nucleotides not matched to a gene: 11. Written as DNA, the CDR3 is TGTGCCAGCTCCCGGGCTCCGGGACAGGGGGCGGACACTGAAGCTTTCTTT. Protein sequence: CASSRAPGQGADTEAFF.

This clonotype was seen more than once but under ten times. V is TRBV29-1 and J is TRBJ2-5; 7 bases agree with TRBD1. Trimming at V came to 2 bases and at J to 5 bases, leaving 5 bases not matched to a gene. The CDR3 is 13 amino acids. Germline CDR1 is SQVTM and CDR2 is ANQGSEA. CDR3 coding DNA: TGCAGCGTTGAAAAGGGGGCCGGGGAGACCCAGTACTTC. Residues: CSVEKGAGETQYF.

Ten or more counts support this clonotype. The genes are TRBV7-6 and TRBJ2-3, with D unresolved. The CDR3 is 13 residues long. The V gene lost 2 bases and the J gene lost 1 base, with 4 bases spanning the gap. Germline values: CDR1 SGHVS, CDR2 FNYEAQ. The CDR3 here is CASSLLGTDTQYF. The CDR3 DNA is TGTGCCAGCAGCTTATTGGGCACAGATACGCAGTATTTT.

J is TRBJ2-7 and V is TRBV29-1; D call uncertain. V lost 4 bases to trimming and J lost 0 bases, with 13 bases between them. There are 14 residues in the CDR3. Germline V gene sequence: CDR1 SQVTM, CDR2 ANQGSEA. The CDR3, as DNA: TGCAGCGTTGGTCCGGGCCTAAGCTCCTACGAGCAGTACTTC. This sequence encodes CSVGPGLSSYEQYF.